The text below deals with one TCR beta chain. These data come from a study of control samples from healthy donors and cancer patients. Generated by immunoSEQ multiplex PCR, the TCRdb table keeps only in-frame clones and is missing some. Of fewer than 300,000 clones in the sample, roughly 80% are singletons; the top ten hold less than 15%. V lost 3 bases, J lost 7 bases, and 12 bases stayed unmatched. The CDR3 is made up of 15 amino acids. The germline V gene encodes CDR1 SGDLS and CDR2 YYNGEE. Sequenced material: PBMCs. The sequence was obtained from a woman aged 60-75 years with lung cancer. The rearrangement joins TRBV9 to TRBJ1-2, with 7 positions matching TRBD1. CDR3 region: CASSAGDSLLGGYTF. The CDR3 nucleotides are TGTGCCAGCAGCGCCGGGGACAGTCTTTTAGGTGGCTACACCTTC.